This record covers a single T cell receptor (beta chain). What it binds is unknown. Profiled with immunoSEQ multiplex PCR; TCRdb holds only in-frame clones, not every one. The sample shows tens of thousands of clones, around 91% of them seen only once. This CDR3 has 15 amino acids. CDR1 SGHRS and CDR2 YFSETQ come from the germline V gene. The V gene lost 2 bases and the J gene lost 1 base, with 7 bases spanning the gap. Peripheral blood came from all dose cohorts at three timepoints. The sample belongs to a study of OX40 agonist ivuxolimab in advanced cancers. Study overall: Allowance was made for prior anti-PD-1, anti-PD-L1 or anti-CTLA-4 therapy, and approximately 40% had some.

Study-level findings and limits: Mean expanded clone counts were higher in CD8+ than CD4+ T cells.

The chain joins TRBV5-1 to TRBJ2-6; D is ambiguous. Sequencing used CD4+ or CD8+ T cells sorted from blood, obtained in a trial of the OX40 agonist ivuxolimab. This receptor was identified in an adult with an advanced solid tumor such as melanoma, head and neck, liver or kidney cancer. The chain's CDR3 is CASSFQTSGANVLTF. CDR3 bases: TGCGCCAGCAGCTTTCAAACTTCTGGGGCCAACGTCCTGACTTTC.